This T cell receptor beta chain was recorded in a study of blood T cell repertoires in COVID-19. Study-wide background: Sources were T cells, B-cell-depleted T cells, or PBMCs; the material itself was cDNA or gDNA.

The method was immunoSEQ multiplex PCR; TCRdb's version includes in-frame clones alone and lacks a portion of them. There are more than 150,000 clones in the sample; 70% to 90% occur only once, and 0.99% lies in the top ten. CDR1 and CDR2 (germline): SNHLY, FYNNEI. The CDR3 contains 19 residues. J gave up 2 bases and V 2 bases, and 12 bases lay outside the gene matches. The origin of this receptor is a young man with acute or convalescent COVID-19. Source material: peripheral blood. The V gene is TRBV2, the J gene TRBJ2-3, with 11 bases matching TRBD2. The CDR3 bases are TGTGCCAGCAGTGAACCAGACCCTCTAGCGGGGGGTTTCACAGATACGCAGTATTTT. Translating gives CASSEPDPLAGGFTDTQYF.